The clone carrying this TCR beta chain was seen once. This specimen belongs to a study of blood T cell repertoires in COVID-19. V was trimmed by 2 bases and J by 2 bases, leaving 10 bases between them. The CDR3 sequence is 14 residues long. CDR1 is SGHDT, CDR2 YYEEEE, per germline. The repertoire was sequenced with immunoSEQ multiplex PCR; TCRdb's copy has only in-frame clones and lacks some. The sample gives about 330,000 clones, more than 70% of which show up once; 5.3% is in the top ten. The clonotype comes from a woman aged 30 to 39 who had recovered from COVID-19. The genes are TRBV5-6 and TRBJ1-1; D not certain. The sequencing input was PBMCs or T cells enriched from blood (not recorded which). This chain's CDR3 is CASSFRGPNTEAFF. In DNA form, the CDR3 reads TGTGCCAGCAGCTTCCGAGGGCCCAACACTGAAGCTTTCTTT.